This T cell receptor beta chain appears in the sequencing data of a study of shared clonotypes between healthy human individuals. Overall study findings and caveats: Naive subsets generally exceeded memory subsets in estimated richness.

Worth noting for this clone: Its antigen remains unidentified.

From germline, CDR1 is LNHNV and CDR2 YYDKDF (reference sequence). The junction had 16 bases not matched to a gene; V was cut back by 1 base and J by 5 bases. The CDR3 is made up of 18 amino acids. Sequencing was at deep level. TCRdb keeps only in-frame clones here, not all; method: immunoSEQ multiplex PCR. The profile shows 2,500,000 or so clones, around 92% of them singletons. The V and J genes are TRBV15 and TRBJ2-5; 7 bases line up with TRBD2. The TCR was taken from a man aged 18 to 29 in good health. Some clones in this sample may be carry-over from other donors' samples. The specimen was naive CD4+ T cells from PBMCs. Subset denoted: CD45RA+ positively selected. The CDR3 protein is CATSRVDGAGVEGETQYF. The CDR3 DNA reads as TGTGCCACCAGCAGAGTTGACGGGGCGGGAGTAGAGGGGGAGACCCAGTACTTC. Full variable domain (missing parts from reference TRBV15 and TRBJ2-5): DAMVIQNPRYQVTQFGKPVTLSCSQTLNHNVMYWYQQKSSQAPKLLFHYYDKDFNNEADTPDNFQSRRPNTSFCFLDIRSPGLGDTAMYLCATSRVDGAGVEGETQYFGPGTRLLVL.